This is a list of T cell receptor beta chains from one sample in a study of CD8 T cells in Susac syndrome. Each CDR3 protein is one row after TCRdb ran MiXCR on the immunoSEQ multiplex PCR reads. The table has roughly 89,000 distinct CDR3 sequences, around 96% seen once; the top ten hold 0.55% to 0.8%. The sample taken for sequencing was CD8+ T cells from PBMCs. These receptor sequences come from a human donor with Susac syndrome. CDR3s include the opening cysteine and the closing phenylalanine or tryptophan. Each record gives: D gene, V gene, clone size, J gene, CDR3 protein, CDR3 DNA. D genes are given only for firm matches. Rows may omit the clone size; those that give it use once, few, many or a size class.

-,TRBV25-1,once,TRBJ2-5,CASSEYIRWMETQYF,TGTGCCAGCAGTGAATATATTCGATGGATGGAGACCCAGTACTTC
-,TRBV6-2/TRBV6-3,-,TRBJ2-3,CASSYRGYSTDTQYF,TGTGCCAGCAGTTACCGGGGGTATAGCACAGATACGCAGTATTTT
-,TRBV29-1,-,TRBJ2-7,CSVVSASHEQYF,TGCAGCGTTGTATCGGCAAGCCACGAGCAGTACTTC
-,TRBV29-1,-,TRBJ2-3,CSSGTTGDTDTQYF,TGCAGCTCCGGGACAACGGGCGACACAGATACGCAGTATTTT
-,TRBV6-5,-,TRBJ1-5,CASGTPNQPQHF,TGTGCCAGCGGGACACCAAATCAGCCCCAGCATTTT
-,TRBV5-4,-,TRBJ2-4,CASSLPGLSAKNIQYF,TGTGCCAGCAGCTTGCCGGGTCTCTCAGCCAAAAACATTCAGTACTTC
-,TRBV7-6,-,TRBJ2-6,CASSLGGAGANVLTF,TGTGCCAGCAGCTTAGGAGGGGCTGGGGCCAACGTCCTGACTTTC
TRBD1,TRBV2,-,TRBJ1-2,CASSESPSGQGINYGYTF,TGTGCCAGCAGTGAATCTCCCTCGGGACAGGGGATTAACTATGGCTACACCTTC
-,TRBV19,-,TRBJ2-4,CASSLPGHRAKNIQYF,TGTGCCAGTAGTCTCCCGGGACACCGAGCCAAAAACATTCAGTACTTC
-,TRBV4-2,few,TRBJ1-1,CASSRDLNTEAFF,TGTGCCAGCTCCCGGGACCTGAACACTGAAGCTTTCTTT
TRBD1,TRBV5-4,-,TRBJ2-5,CASSLISGRGETQYF,TGTGCCAGCAGCCTGATTTCTGGCAGGGGGGAGACCCAGTACTTC
TRBD1,TRBV29-1,-,TRBJ2-3,CSVHRDRRPDTQYF,TGCAGCGTACACCGGGACAGGAGACCAGATACGCAGTATTTT
-,TRBV5-1,-,TRBJ2-1,CASSERGQLLSSYNEQFF,TGCGCCAGCAGCGAGAGAGGACAGCTACTAAGCTCCTACAATGAGCAGTTCTTC
TRBD1,TRBV12-3/TRBV12-4,-,TRBJ2-7,CASRDAGTGIHEQYF,TGTGCCAGCAGAGACGCCGGGACAGGGATCCACGAGCAGTACTTC
-,TRBV14,-,TRBJ2-3,CASSQEPGIRTDTQYF,TGTGCCAGCAGCCAAGAACCAGGGATTAGGACAGATACGCAGTATTTT
-,TRBV25-1,once,TRBJ1-2,CASSEFSGQPTFNDGYTF,TGTGCCAGCAGTGAATTCAGTGGACAGCCTACCTTTAACGATGGCTACACCTTC
TRBD1,TRBV30,-,TRBJ2-4,CAWGTGTGKNIQYF,TGTGCCTGGGGAACCGGGACAGGGAAAAACATTCAGTACTTC
-,TRBV30,-,TRBJ1-2,CAWSARGDGYTF,TGTGCCTGGAGTGCTCGGGGGGATGGCTACACCTTC
-,TRBV30,-,TRBJ1-2,CAWSGRYGYTF,TGTGCCTGGAGTGGGCGGTACGGCTACACCTTC
TRBD1,TRBV11-2,-,TRBJ2-5,CASSPGTAQETQYF,TGTGCCAGCAGCCCCGGGACAGCTCAAGAGACCCAGTACTTC
-,TRBV2,once,TRBJ1-2,CASSNYGYTF,TGTGCCAGCAGTAATTATGGCTACACCTTC
-,TRBV20-1,-,TRBJ1-6,CSARDGREGISPLHF,TGCAGTGCTAGAGATGGGAGGGAAGGGATTTCACCCCTCCACTTT
TRBD1,TRBV7-2,-,TRBJ1-2,CASSRRGGIGYTF,TGTGCCAGCAGCCGCCGAGGGGGCATCGGCTACACCTTC
-,TRBV5-1,-,TRBJ2-5,CASSEAGDIQETQYF,TGCGCCAGCAGCGAGGCAGGGGATATCCAAGAGACCCAGTACTTC
-,TRBV6-5,-,TRBJ2-7,CASSTGWEQYF,TGTGCCAGCAGTACAGGGTGGGAGCAGTACTTC
-,TRBV5-1,-,TRBJ2-7,CASSFTGSRAYEQYF,TGCGCCAGCAGCTTTACAGGGAGTAGGGCCTACGAGCAGTACTTC
-,TRBV4-3,once,TRBJ2-1,CASSQDGRASYNEQFF,TGCGCCAGCAGCCAAGATGGAAGGGCCTCCTACAATGAGCAGTTCTTC
-,TRBV15,once,TRBJ2-1,CATSRGGAVSSYNEQFF,TGTGCCACCAGCAGAGGTGGGGCGGTCAGCTCCTACAATGAGCAGTTCTTC
-,TRBV30,-,TRBJ1-1,CAWSVSGRRANPEAFF,TGTGCCTGGAGTGTTTCGGGAAGGAGGGCCAACCCTGAAGCTTTCTTT
-,TRBV9,-,TRBJ1-5,CASSVSPEHSYQPQHF,TGTGCCAGCAGCGTGAGCCCGGAACACTCCTATCAGCCCCAGCATTTT
-,TRBV6-5,-,TRBJ2-7,CASSHTRDSYEQYF,TGTGCCAGCAGTCACACGCGGGACAGCTACGAGCAGTACTTC